This T cell receptor beta chain was identified during a study of blood T cells in healthy people across ages (dated by TCRdb to 2013 to 2016). With respect to the entire study: In model experiments, roughly one uniquely barcoded TCR beta cDNA molecule per two T cells was captured by template switching. Age-related changes in TCR beta repertoire diversity were measured in the study by deep sequencing normalized with unique cDNA molecular identifiers. Donors were grouped into four age groups: young (average approximately 15 years), middle-aged (around 39), aged (about 60) and long-lived (around 82). To avoid experimental bias, donors of different ages were spread randomly across the sequencing lanes. The study analyzed two additional independent replicas of 1 million unique cDNA reads from the same blood draw for two donors, one aged 18 to 30 and one aged 80 or older. Overall study results and their limits: Because profiling used bulk unsorted PBMCs, naive and antigen-experienced compartments could not be compared conclusively. Compared with the aged group, the long-lived group had more naive CD4+ T cells, fewer expanded clones and increased TCR diversity, suggesting age selection. Observed TCR beta diversity correlated strongly with the percentage of naive T cells measured by flow cytometry. Donor CMV infection status was unknown, potentially confounding age-related changes in expanded clonotypes. As age increased, observed TCR beta diversity per million T cells dropped in a roughly linear way, and a significant reduction was already evident by age about 40. Estimates of total diversity based on one million sequenced T cells were regarded as lower bounds and as underestimates.

The method was 5' RACE. The sequencing machine was an Illumina HiSeq 2500. A second PCR of roughly 7 to 11 cycles was performed with a sample-barcoded 5' primer and a J-beta primer mix. A template-switch 5' adaptor carrying 12 random nucleotides introduced a unique molecular identifier onto each TCR beta cDNA molecule. Each sample yielded at least 2.5 million CDR3-containing paired-end reads. First-strand cDNA was synthesized from all RNA with the Mint cDNA synthesis kit, primed by a TRBC-specific oligonucleotide. Following uracil-DNA glycosylase treatment, all cDNA underwent a first 18-cycle PCR with the universal primers M1SS and BC2_uni_R. Per the authors' processing: For normalization, 1 million high-quality reads were randomly selected from each sample, with every read carrying a distinct molecular identifier. Instead of being binned into consensus sequences, reads with shared molecular identifiers were discarded. MiTCR, set to a Q25 quality threshold and the strictest error-elimination algorithm, was used for CDR3 identification, clonotype clustering and error correction. A nonparametric unseen species model with Euler transformation was used to estimate lower-bound total TCR beta diversity. TCRdb took the public reads, trimmed them with fastp at Q25, ran MiXCR for clone calling and kept in-frame beta chains. For every CDR3 protein sequence, its rows merge into one entry that carries the most common genes and DNA. Here the V and J calls rest on TCRdb's processing, not on the authors' analysis. In all, the sample holds hundreds of thousands of distinct CDR3 sequences, and around 21% of those were seen once. Approximately 3.7% of the sample is in the top ten clones.

This clonotype was seen a handful of times. This receptor's antigen is unknown. No clone much larger than this one lies a single base away; base qualities are absent. The CDR3 contains 11 residues, cysteine and phenylalanine counted. CDR3 DNA only is kept here, 33 bases in frame from base 1. V is pared back by 3 bases and J by 6 bases, with 6 bases lying between the germline termini. The CDR1 and CDR2 encoded by the germline V gene are SNHLY and FYNNEI. The 39 donors, aged roughly 6 to 95 years, were systemically healthy Caucasian individuals from Russia. Each donor gave around 9.5 milliliters of peripheral blood, collected into EDTA-treated Vacutainer tubes. Ficoll-Paque density-gradient centrifugation was used to isolate PBMCs, with at least 6 million per sample. Total RNA, at least 6 micrograms per sample, was extracted from PBMCs with Trizol reagent. For every donor, an aliquot of PBMCs went through flow cytometry to measure the percentages of naive CD45RAhigh/CD27high T cells.

The chain employs TRBV2 and TRBJ2-7, with TRBD1 perhaps the D gene, on 5 matching bases. The sequencing sample was made of blood. The receptor comes from a man aged 65-85 years in good health. The CDR3 amino acid sequence is: CASSDRVEQYF. The bases read TGTGCCAGCAGTGACAGGGTCGAGCAGTACTTC.